This T cell receptor beta chain comes out of a study of metastatic and nonmetastatic thyroid tumors. Study results and limitations: Patients with malignant thyroid tumors reportedly had significantly higher TCR beta diversity than those with benign nodules, in blood and tumor.

CDR3 length equals 14 residues. Germline V gene lookup returns CDR1 MNHNS and CDR2 SASEGT. The germline V and J ends were trimmed by 5 bases and 1 base, with 9 bases remaining between them. TCRdb redid the clone calls on the PCR reads using MiXCR. The sample contains over 15,000 clones, 10% to 15% of which appear only once. This clone is medium-sized. The antigen remains undetermined. Prior to thyroid surgery, none of the patients had received any treatment. V is TRBV6-1 and J is TRBJ1-5; possible D gene TRBD1, 6 bases. This clonotype was sampled from a female donor with papillary thyroid cancer or a benign thyroid nodule (not recorded which). Some clones in this sample may be carry-over from other donors' samples. The sample comprised blood. The CDR3 nucleotides read TGTGCCAGCAGTAGAGGACAGAGCAATCAGCCCCAGCATTTT. Translating gives CASSRGQSNQPQHF.